This T cell receptor beta chain was recorded in a study of radiation and T cells in renal cell carcinoma. Study information: Nephrectomy followed 15 Gy stereotactic body radiation by 4 weeks.

A remark on this clone: What it binds is not known.

V lost 5 bases, J lost 5 bases, and 19 bases lay in between. From germline, CDR1 is SGHNT and CDR2 YENEEA. CDR3 length: 16 amino acids. General observations from the study: Without pretreatment biopsies, baseline tumor clonotype presence was undetermined. From baseline, blood top tumor clonotypes peaked at 2 weeks post-radiation.

Produced via immunoSEQ multiplex PCR; TCRdb's table is partial and in-frame only. The repertoire holds under 25,000 clones, with 60% to 80% as singletons. Sample time point: baseline pretreatment blood. Treatment noted: 15 Gy SBRT to primary tumor, nephrectomy 4 weeks later. After SBRT, blood was collected at 2 and 4 weeks, plus baseline. This sequence joins TRBV11-3 and TRBJ2-1, with D possibly being TRBD2 (6 bases). The sample consisted of blood, taken from a patient whose treatment included radiotherapy and nephrectomy. This sequence was found in a man in his 60s with renal cell carcinoma. The CDR3 loop reads CASSPGEWHSNNEQFF. In nucleotides, the CDR3 is TGTGCCAGCAGCCCGGGGGAGTGGCATAGTAACAATGAGCAGTTCTTC. The complete variable domain, with remaining parts taken from reference TRBV11-3 and TRBJ2-1, reads EAGVVQSPRYKIIEKKQPVAFWCNPISGHNTLYWYLQNLGQGPELLIRYENEEAVDDSQLPKDRFSAERLKGVDSTLKIQPAELGDSAVYLCASSPGEWHSNNEQFFGPGTRLTVL.